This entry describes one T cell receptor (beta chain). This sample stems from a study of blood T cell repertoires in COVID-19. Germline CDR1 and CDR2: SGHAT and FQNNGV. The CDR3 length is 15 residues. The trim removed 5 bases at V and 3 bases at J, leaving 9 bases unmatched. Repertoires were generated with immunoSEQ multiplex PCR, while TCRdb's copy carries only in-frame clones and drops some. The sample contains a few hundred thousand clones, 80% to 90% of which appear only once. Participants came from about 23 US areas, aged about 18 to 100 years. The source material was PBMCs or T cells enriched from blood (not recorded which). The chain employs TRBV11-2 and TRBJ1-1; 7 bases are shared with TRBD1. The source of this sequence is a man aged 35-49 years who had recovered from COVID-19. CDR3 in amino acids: CASSTWRQGHTEAFF. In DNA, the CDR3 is TGTGCCAGCAGCACCTGGCGACAGGGACACACTGAAGCTTTCTTT.